This section outlines one TCR beta chain sequence together with its context. V was clipped by 3 bases and J by 3 bases; unmatched bases: 9. Germline V gene lookup returns CDR1 MNHEY and CDR2 SMNVEV (reference sequence). This CDR3 region has 16 residues. The data belong to a study of technical replicates of blood from several donors. Using immunoSEQ multiplex PCR, the repertoire was profiled, and TCRdb retains in-frame clones only, with some absent. In the table there are approximately 94,000 clones, 90% to 96% of which are singletons. The rearrangement joins TRBV27 to TRBJ1-2, with 8 bases identical to TRBD1. The sequencing input was T cells isolated from PBMCs. This sequence originates from a human donor in good health. Here the CDR3 reads CASSLSGGEGYYGYTF. In DNA, the CDR3 is TGTGCCAGCAGTTTGTCAGGGGGCGAAGGTTACTATGGCTACACCTTC.